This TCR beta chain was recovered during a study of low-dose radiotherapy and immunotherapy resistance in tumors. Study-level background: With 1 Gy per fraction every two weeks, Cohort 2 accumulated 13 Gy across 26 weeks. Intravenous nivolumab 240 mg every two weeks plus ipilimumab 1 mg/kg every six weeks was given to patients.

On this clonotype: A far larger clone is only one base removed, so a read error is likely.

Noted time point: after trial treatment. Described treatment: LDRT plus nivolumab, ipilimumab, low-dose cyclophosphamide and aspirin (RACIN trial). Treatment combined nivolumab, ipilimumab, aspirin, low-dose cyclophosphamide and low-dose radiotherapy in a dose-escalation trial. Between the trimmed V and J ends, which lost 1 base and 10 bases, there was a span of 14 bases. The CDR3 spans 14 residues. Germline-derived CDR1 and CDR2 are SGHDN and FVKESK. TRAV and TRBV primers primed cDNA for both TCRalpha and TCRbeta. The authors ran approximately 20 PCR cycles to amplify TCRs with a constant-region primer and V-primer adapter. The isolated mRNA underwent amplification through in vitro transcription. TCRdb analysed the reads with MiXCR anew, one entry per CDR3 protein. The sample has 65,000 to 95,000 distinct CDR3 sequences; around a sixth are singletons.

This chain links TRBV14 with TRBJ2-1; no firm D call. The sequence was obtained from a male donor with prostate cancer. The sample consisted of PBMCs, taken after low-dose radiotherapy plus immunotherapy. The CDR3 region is CASSQATWSYEQFF. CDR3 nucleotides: TGTGCCAGCAGCCAAGCGACGTGGTCCTACGAGCAGTTCTTC.